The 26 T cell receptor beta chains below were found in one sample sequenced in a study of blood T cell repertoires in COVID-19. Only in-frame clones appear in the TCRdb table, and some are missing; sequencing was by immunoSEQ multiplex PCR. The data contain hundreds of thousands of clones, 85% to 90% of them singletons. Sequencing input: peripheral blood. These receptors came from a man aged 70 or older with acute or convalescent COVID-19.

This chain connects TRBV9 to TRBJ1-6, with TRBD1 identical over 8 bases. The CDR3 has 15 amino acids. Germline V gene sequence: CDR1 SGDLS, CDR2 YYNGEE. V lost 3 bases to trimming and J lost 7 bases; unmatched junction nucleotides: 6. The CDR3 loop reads CASSGGRTGNSPLHF. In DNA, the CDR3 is TGTGCCAGCAGCGGGGGGAGGACAGGGAATTCACCCCTCCACTTT.

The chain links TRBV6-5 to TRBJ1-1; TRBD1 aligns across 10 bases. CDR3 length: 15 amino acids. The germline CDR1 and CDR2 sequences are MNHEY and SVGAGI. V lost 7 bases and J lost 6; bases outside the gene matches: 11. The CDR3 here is CASTPSAGQGAEAFF. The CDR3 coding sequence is TGTGCCAGCACCCCTTCGGCCGGACAGGGGGCTGAAGCTTTCTTT.

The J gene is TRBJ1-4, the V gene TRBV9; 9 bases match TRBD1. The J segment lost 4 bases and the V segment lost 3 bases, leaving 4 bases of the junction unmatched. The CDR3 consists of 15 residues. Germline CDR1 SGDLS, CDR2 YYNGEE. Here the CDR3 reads CASSERQGGNEKLFF. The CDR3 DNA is TGTGCCAGCAGCGAACGACAGGGGGGTAATGAAAAACTGTTTTTT.

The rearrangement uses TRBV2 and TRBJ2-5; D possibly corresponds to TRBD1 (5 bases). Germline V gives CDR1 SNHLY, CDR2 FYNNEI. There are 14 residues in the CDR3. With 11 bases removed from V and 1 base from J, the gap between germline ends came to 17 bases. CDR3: CALQGVHLQETQYF. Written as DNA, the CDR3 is TGTGCCCTACAAGGGGTGCATCTCCAAGAGACCCAGTACTTC.

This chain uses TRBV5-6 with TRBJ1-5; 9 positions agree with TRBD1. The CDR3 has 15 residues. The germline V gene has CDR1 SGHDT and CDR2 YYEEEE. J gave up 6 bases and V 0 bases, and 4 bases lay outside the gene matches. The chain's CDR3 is CASSLVGQGSQPQHF. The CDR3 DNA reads TGTGCCAGCAGCTTGGTAGGACAGGGGTCTCAGCCCCAGCATTTT.

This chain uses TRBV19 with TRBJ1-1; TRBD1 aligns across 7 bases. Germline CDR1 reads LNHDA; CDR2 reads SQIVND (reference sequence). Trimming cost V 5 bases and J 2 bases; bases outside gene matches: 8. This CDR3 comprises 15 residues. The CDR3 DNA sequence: TGTGCCAGTAGTGTCCACAGGGGTAGCAACACTGAAGCTTTCTTT. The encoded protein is CASSVHRGSNTEAFF.

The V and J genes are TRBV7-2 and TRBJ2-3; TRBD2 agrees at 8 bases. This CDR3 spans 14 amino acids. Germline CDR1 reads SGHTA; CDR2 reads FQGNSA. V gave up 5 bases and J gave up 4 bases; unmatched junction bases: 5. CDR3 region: CASSERLASDTQYF. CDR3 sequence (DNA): TGTGCCAGCAGCGAGCGACTAGCGTCAGATACGCAGTATTTT. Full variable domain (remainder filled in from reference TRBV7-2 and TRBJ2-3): GAGVSQSPSNKVTEKGKDVELRCDPISGHTALYWYRQSLGQGLEFLIYFQGNSAPDKSGLPSDRFSAERTGGSVSTLTIQRTQQEDSAVYLCASSERLASDTQYFGPGTRLTVL.

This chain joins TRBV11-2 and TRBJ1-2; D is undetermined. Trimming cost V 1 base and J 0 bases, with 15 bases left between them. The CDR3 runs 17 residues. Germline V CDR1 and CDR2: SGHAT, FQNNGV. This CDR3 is CASSLGAGRKTNYGYTF. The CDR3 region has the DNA TGTGCCAGCAGCTTAGGGGCAGGTCGGAAAACTAACTATGGCTACACCTTC.

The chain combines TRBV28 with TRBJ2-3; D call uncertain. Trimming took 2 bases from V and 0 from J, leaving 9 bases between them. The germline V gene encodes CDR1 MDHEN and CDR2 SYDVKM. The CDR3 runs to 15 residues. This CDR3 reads CASSLDITSTDTQYF. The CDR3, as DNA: TGTGCCAGCAGTTTAGACATTACTAGCACAGATACGCAGTATTTT. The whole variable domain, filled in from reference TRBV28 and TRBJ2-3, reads DVKVTQSSRYLVKRTGEKVFLECVQDMDHENMFWYRQDPGLGLRLIYFSYDVKMKEKGDIPEGYSVSREKKERFSLILESASTNQTSMYLCASSLDITSTDTQYFGPGTRLTVL.

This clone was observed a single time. In DNA, the CDR3 is TGTGCCAGCACCAGAGGTGCTGCTAACTATGGCTACACCTTC. It yields the protein CASTRGAANYGYTF. The genes are TRBV18 and TRBJ1-2, with D hard to call. The germline V gene has CDR1 KGHSH and CDR2 LQKENI. Trimming left V 8 bases short and J 0 bases short, with 13 bases between. The CDR3 extends over 14 amino acids.

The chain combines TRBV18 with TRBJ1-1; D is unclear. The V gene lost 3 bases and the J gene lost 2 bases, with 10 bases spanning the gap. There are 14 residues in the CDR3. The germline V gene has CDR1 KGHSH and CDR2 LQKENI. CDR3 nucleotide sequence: TGTGCCAGCTCACCCGCGGGATCCAACACTGAAGCTTTCTTT. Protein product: CASSPAGSNTEAFF.

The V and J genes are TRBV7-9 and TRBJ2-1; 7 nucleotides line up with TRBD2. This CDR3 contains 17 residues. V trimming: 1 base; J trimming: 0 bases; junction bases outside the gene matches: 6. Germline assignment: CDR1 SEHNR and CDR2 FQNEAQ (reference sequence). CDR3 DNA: TGTGCCAGCAGCTTAGGGGAGGGGAGATACTCCTACAATGAGCAGTTCTTC. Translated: CASSLGEGRYSYNEQFF.

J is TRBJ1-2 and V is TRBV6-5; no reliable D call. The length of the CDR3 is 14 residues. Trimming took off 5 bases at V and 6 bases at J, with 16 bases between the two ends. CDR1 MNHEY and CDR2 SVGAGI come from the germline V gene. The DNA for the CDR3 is TGTGCCAGCAGTCCCAGGACTACCCAAGATGGCTACACCTTC. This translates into CASSPRTTQDGYTF.

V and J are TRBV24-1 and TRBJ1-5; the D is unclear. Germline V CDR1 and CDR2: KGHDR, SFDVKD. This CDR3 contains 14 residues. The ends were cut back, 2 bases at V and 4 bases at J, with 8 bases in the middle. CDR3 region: CATSDSGLNQPQHF. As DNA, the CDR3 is TGTGCCACCAGTGATTCGGGGTTAAATCAGCCCCAGCATTTT.

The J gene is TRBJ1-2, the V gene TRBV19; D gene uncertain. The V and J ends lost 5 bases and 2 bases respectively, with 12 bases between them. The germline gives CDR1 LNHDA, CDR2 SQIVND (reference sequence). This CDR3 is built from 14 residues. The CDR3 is CASSYMTPNYGYTF. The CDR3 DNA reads TGTGCCAGTAGTTATATGACACCCAACTATGGCTACACCTTC.

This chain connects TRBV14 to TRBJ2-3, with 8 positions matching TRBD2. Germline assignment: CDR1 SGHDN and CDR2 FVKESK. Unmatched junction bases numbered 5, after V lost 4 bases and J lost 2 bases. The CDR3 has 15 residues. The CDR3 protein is CASSPAGGATDTQYF. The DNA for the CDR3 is TGTGCCAGCAGCCCAGCCGGGGGGGCCACAGATACGCAGTATTTT.

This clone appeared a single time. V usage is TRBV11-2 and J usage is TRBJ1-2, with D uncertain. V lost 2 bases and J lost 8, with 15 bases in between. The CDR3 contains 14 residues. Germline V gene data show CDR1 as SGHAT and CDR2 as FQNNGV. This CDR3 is CASSLSRQDSGYTF. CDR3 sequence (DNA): TGTGCCAGCAGCTTATCCAGGCAGGATTCCGGCTACACCTTC.

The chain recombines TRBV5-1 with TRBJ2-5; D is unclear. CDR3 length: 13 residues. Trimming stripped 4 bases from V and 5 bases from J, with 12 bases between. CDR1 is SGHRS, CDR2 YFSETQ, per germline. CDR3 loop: CASSLTRAETQYF. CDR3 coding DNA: TGCGCCAGCAGCCTTACCCGCGCGGAGACCCAGTACTTC.

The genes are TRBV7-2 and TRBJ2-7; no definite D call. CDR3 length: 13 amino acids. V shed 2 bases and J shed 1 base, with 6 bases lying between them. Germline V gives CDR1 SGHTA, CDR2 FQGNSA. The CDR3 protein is CASSLTRSYEQYF. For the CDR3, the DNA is TGTGCCAGCAGCTTAACGCGATCCTACGAGCAGTACTTC.

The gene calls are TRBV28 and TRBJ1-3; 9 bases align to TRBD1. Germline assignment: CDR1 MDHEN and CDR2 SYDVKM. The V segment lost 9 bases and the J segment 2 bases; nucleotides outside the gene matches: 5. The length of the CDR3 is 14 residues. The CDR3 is CASRDRGTGNTIYF. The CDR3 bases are TGTGCCAGTCGAGACAGGGGGACTGGAAACACCATATATTTT.

The CDR3 bases are TGTGCCAGCAGTTTCCAGCAAACACCCCGGGGTTGGTATGGCTACACCTTC. Translating gives CASSFQQTPRGWYGYTF. The gene calls are TRBV28 and TRBJ1-2; D gene ambiguous. CDR3 size: 17 residues. Deletions cut 3 bases from V and 5 bases from J, with 22 bases between. The V gene's germline CDR1 is MDHEN and CDR2 SYDVKM.

The CDR3 protein is CASSAGGPGSYNEQFF. The DNA of the CDR3 is TGTGCCAGCAGCGCGGGGGGGCCAGGCTCCTACAATGAGCAGTTCTTC. The chain combines TRBV7-2 with TRBJ2-1, with TRBD2 matching 9 bases. V lost 5 bases, J lost 0 bases, and 5 bases stayed unmatched. This CDR3 has 16 amino acids. Germline values: CDR1 SGHTA, CDR2 FQGNSA.

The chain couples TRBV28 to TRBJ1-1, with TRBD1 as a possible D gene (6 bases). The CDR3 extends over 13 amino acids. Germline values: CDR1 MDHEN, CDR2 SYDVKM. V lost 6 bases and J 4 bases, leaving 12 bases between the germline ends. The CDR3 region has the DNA TGTGCCAGCAGCCTGGGAGGGGGCACTGAAGCTTTCTTT. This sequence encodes CASSLGGGTEAFF. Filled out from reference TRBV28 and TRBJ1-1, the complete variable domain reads DVKVTQSSRYLVKRTGEKVFLECVQDMDHENMFWYRQDPGLGLRLIYFSYDVKMKEKGDIPEGYSVSREKKERFSLILESASTNQTSMYLCASSLGGGTEAFFGQGTRLTVV.

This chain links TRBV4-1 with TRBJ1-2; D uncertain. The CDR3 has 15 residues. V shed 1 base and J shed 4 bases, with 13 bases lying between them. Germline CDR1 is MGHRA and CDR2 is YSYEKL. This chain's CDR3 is CASSQVETVPYGYTF. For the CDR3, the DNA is TGCGCCAGCAGCCAAGTGGAGACGGTCCCCTATGGCTACACCTTC.

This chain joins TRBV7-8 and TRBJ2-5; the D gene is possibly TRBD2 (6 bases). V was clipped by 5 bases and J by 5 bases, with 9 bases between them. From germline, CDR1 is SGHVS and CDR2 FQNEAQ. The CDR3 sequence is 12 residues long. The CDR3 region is CASSPSAETQYF. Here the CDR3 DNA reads TGTGCCAGCAGCCCTAGCGCGGAGACCCAGTACTTC. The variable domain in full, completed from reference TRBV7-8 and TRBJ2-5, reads GAGVSQSPRYKVAKRGQDVALRCDPISGHVSLFWYQQALGQGPEFLTYFQNEAQLDKSGLPSDRFFAERPEGSVSTLKIQRTQQEDSAVYLCASSPSAETQYFGPGTRLLVL.

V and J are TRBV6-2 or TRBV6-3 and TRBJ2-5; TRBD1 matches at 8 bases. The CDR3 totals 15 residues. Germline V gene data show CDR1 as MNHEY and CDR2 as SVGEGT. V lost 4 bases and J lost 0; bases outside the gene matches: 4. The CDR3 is CASSFWDRYQETQYF. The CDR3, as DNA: TGTGCCAGCAGTTTTTGGGACAGGTACCAAGAGACCCAGTACTTC.